Shown below are 23 T cell receptor beta chains from a single sample sequenced in a study of CXCR3-negative and CXCR3-positive naive CD8 T cells. UMI-labeled TRB cDNA libraries were prepared by 5' RACE. Each CDR3 protein gets one entry in TCRdb, which reprocessed the 5' RACE reads and gives no DNA. The sample has over 100,000 distinct CDR3 sequences, and its top ten clones hold over 0.35%. Overall study findings and caveats: Researchers report that CXCR3-positive naive cells carry more hydrophobic TRB CDR3s than CXCR3-negative naive cells.

No antigen is known for these receptors. The sequenced sample was naive CXCR3+ CD8+ T cells from blood. The subset is: CD45RO-CCR7+CD27+CD95- naive CD8+ T cells expressing CXCR3 (TNR3+). Receptor source: a human donor in good health. Some clones in this sample may be carry-over from other donors' samples.

The CDR3 loop is CASSLESTDTQYF. J is TRBJ2-3 and V is TRBV12-3 or TRBV12-4. This CDR3 comprises 13 residues.

The V gene is TRBV3-1, the J gene TRBJ2-5; absent DNA, TCRdb's TRBD2 call cannot be checked. The CDR3 has 17 amino acids. Germline values: CDR1 LGHDT, CDR2 YNNKEL (reference sequence). CDR3 residues: CASSPSGGAVRQETQYF.

The V gene is TRBV10-3, the J gene TRBJ1-1; the TRBD1 assignment by TCRdb is unverifiable without DNA. Germline CDR1 reads ENHRY; CDR2 reads SYGVKD. CDR3 size: 14 residues. The CDR3 reads CAISESQGSAEAFF.

By frequency, this clonotype is medium-sized (0.01 to 0.1%). The rearrangement uses TRBV5-1 and TRBJ2-7. In germline, CDR1 is SGHRS, CDR2 YFSETQ. The CDR3 loop spans 12 amino acids. The CDR3 loop is CASSLVGYEQYF.

V is TRBV18 and J is TRBJ2-3. This CDR3 spans 13 amino acids. Germline V CDR1 and CDR2: KGHSH, LQKENI. CDR3 sequence: CASSPADSDTQYF.

This chain links TRBV2 with TRBJ2-1; TCRdb calls TRBD2, which cannot be checked without DNA. The CDR3 totals 17 residues. Germline V gene sequence: CDR1 SNHLY, CDR2 FYNNEI. CDR3 loop: CASSDSGLAGGFGEQFF.

CDR3: CASSTNWGAIEAFF. The chain combines TRBV19 with TRBJ1-1; TCRdb gives TRBD1 as the D gene, but with no DNA this cannot be confirmed. This CDR3 is built from 14 residues. The V gene's germline CDR1 is LNHDA and CDR2 SQIVND (reference sequence).

The chain is built from TRBV7-8 and TRBJ1-1. In germline, CDR1 is SGHVS, CDR2 FQNEAQ. This CDR3 spans 13 amino acids. CDR3 region: CASSLETNTEAFF.

The gene calls are TRBV5-1 and TRBJ2-1. CDR3 length: 11 residues. The germline V gene has CDR1 SGHRS and CDR2 YFSETQ. The CDR3 region is CASGMNNEQFF.

The rearrangement joins TRBV29-1 to TRBJ2-4; TCRdb's D gene call, TRBD2, goes unchecked for lack of DNA. Germline values: CDR1 SQVTM, CDR2 ANQGSEA. The CDR3 extends over 13 amino acids. CDR3 loop: CSVVSHSENIQYF.

The chain uses TRBV28 and TRBJ1-1; TCRdb's D call, TRBD1, is unchecked because there is no DNA. Germline V gene sequence: CDR1 MDHEN, CDR2 SYDVKM. The CDR3 consists of 13 residues. The CDR3 sequence: CASNQYRGTEAFF.

The rearrangement uses TRBV2 and TRBJ1-6; TCRdb lists TRBD1, though no DNA is available to test this call. The CDR3 extends over 17 amino acids. CDR1 is SNHLY and CDR2 is FYNNEI in the germline V gene. CDR3 residues: CASSPKIAVSGDSPLHF.

J is TRBJ2-5 and V is TRBV28; as DNA is missing, the TRBD1 call by TCRdb cannot be tested. The CDR3 runs to 15 residues. Germline V gives CDR1 MDHEN, CDR2 SYDVKM. The CDR3 spells CASSPDRAYQETQYF.

The V call is TRBV28, the J call TRBJ2-3; TCRdb lists TRBD1, though no DNA is available to test this call. The CDR3 sequence is 16 residues long. CDR1 is MDHEN, CDR2 SYDVKM, per germline. The CDR3 protein is CASSFRTATSTDTQYF. The full variable domain, rest sourced from reference TRBV28 and TRBJ2-3, is DVKVTQSSRYLVKRTGEKVFLECVQDMDHENMFWYRQDPGLGLRLIYFSYDVKMKEKGDIPEGYSVSREKKERFSLILESASTNQTSMYLCASSFRTATSTDTQYFGPGTRLTVL.

The gene calls are TRBV7-4 and TRBJ1-5; there is no DNA to check the TCRdb D call of TRBD1. Looked up from germline, CDR1 is SGHVT and CDR2 is SQSDAQ. The CDR3 spans 17 residues. The CDR3: CASSFTPTGHSNQPQHF.

The genes are TRBV4-1 and TRBJ2-1; TCRdb reports TRBD2, a call that lacks DNA to check it against. The germline V gene has CDR1 MGHRA and CDR2 YSYEKL. This CDR3 spans 17 amino acids. CDR3 amino acids: CASSQVGGTSGGNEQFF.

This chain's CDR3 is CASAPSPWGLAEETQYF. The chain recombines TRBV28 with TRBJ2-5; checking the TCRdb D call of TRBD2 is not possible without DNA. Germline V CDR1 and CDR2: MDHEN, SYDVKM. The CDR3 covers 17 residues. The variable domain in full, with the rest retrieved from reference TRBV28 and TRBJ2-5, is DVKVTQSSRYLVKRTGEKVFLECVQDMDHENMFWYRQDPGLGLRLIYFSYDVKMKEKGDIPEGYSVSREKKERFSLILESASTNQTSMYLCASAPSPWGLAEETQYFGPGTRLLVL.

The genes are TRBV5-5 and TRBJ2-7; TCRdb's D gene call, TRBD1, goes unchecked for lack of DNA. Germline CDR1 reads SGHKS; CDR2 reads YYEKEE (reference sequence). This CDR3 has 13 amino acids. CDR3 loop: CASSFLDRGEQYF.

The chain carries TRBV15 and TRBJ2-2. The CDR3 spans 17 residues. Germline assignment: CDR1 LNHNV and CDR2 YYDKDF (reference sequence). The CDR3 protein is CATSRDRRSANTGELFF. Variable domain in full (rest from reference TRBV15 and TRBJ2-2): DAMVIQNPRYQVTQFGKPVTLSCSQTLNHNVMYWYQQKSSQAPKLLFHYYDKDFNNEADTPDNFQSRRPNTSFCFLDIRSPGLGDTAMYLCATSRDRRSANTGELFFGEGSRLTVL.

The chain is built from TRBV2 and TRBJ2-4; the TCRdb D gene call, TRBD1, has no DNA to confirm it. Germline CDR1 SNHLY, CDR2 FYNNEI. The CDR3 contains 17 residues. Here the CDR3 reads CASSNTGQPSDKNIQYF.

This rearrangement joins TRBV5-8 to TRBJ1-1; TCRdb's D call of TRBD1 is untestable without DNA. Per the germline V gene, CDR1 is SGHTS and CDR2 is YDEGEE. This CDR3 has 15 amino acids. The CDR3 here is CASSLTAGSGTEAFF.

This CDR3 is CASSGGVRQPQHF. V is TRBV7-9 and J is TRBJ1-5. CDR1 is SEHNR, CDR2 FQNEAQ, per germline (reference sequence). The length of the CDR3 is 13 residues.

The chain combines TRBV7-9 with TRBJ2-1; TCRdb gives TRBD2 as the D gene, but with no DNA this cannot be confirmed. This CDR3 contains 15 residues. CDR1 and CDR2 (germline): SEHNR, FQNEAQ (reference sequence). The CDR3 sequence is CASSTTSGSSNEQFF.